This T cell receptor (beta chain) is from a study of cytomegalovirus exposure and HLA in healthy donors. Findings and caveats of the study: Three CMV-associated chains proved CMV antigen-specific in vitro.

Some clones are missing from TCRdb's copy, which holds only in-frame ones; the method was immunoSEQ multiplex PCR. The sample lists hundreds of thousands of clones, roughly 90% seen once, with roughly 1% in the top ten. A note on this clone: Its antigen is as yet unknown.

Between the trimmed V and J ends, which lost 7 bases and 6 bases, there was a span of 19 bases. Germline CDR1 and CDR2: MDHEN and SYDVKM. The CDR3 spans 14 residues. V usage is TRBV28 and J usage is TRBJ2-7; perhaps TRBD1 as D (6 bases). Sequencing was carried out using PBMCs. This clonotype was obtained from a woman aged 18-29 years in good health and CMV-seronegative. CDR3 sequence (DNA): TGTGCCAGCATCAGGGGAACAGTACCCAGCGAGCAGTACTTC. Translated: CASIRGTVPSEQYF. The full variable domain, completed using reference TRBV28 and TRBJ2-7, is DVKVTQSSRYLVKRTGEKVFLECVQDMDHENMFWYRQDPGLGLRLIYFSYDVKMKEKGDIPEGYSVSREKKERFSLILESASTNQTSMYLCASIRGTVPSEQYFGPGTRLTVT.